This T cell receptor (beta chain) was sequenced for a study of naive and memory T cell subsets. Findings and caveats of the study: Especially in CD8 cells, naive repertoires contained a few larger clonotypes, possibly CD45RA-re-expressing memory cells.

V lost 5 bases, J lost 0 bases, and 12 bases lay in between. There are 15 residues in the CDR3. In germline, CDR1 is SSHAT, CDR2 FNYEAQ (reference sequence). Overnight CMV lysate stimulation of fresh PBMCs defined donor CMV status by CD4+ IFNgamma. In the case of this clonotype: Antigen specificity is unknown.

The beta constant-region primer was an equimolar mix of two oligonucleotides covering TRBC1 and TRBC2. Four rounds of PCR amplified the ligated cDNA using nested alpha and beta constant-region primers plus SP2. The cDNA 3' end received a ligated single-stranded oligonucleotide carrying the SP2 primer and a 12-nucleotide UMI. Each CDR3 protein gets one entry after TCRdb re-called the UMI-ligation and nested PCR reads with MiXCR. The table has 150,000 or so distinct CDR3 sequences, roughly 20% seen once; the top ten hold about 0.11%. The rearrangement links TRBV7-7 to TRBJ2-3; D could derive from TRBD1 or TRBD2 (5 bases each). Material: naive CD4+ T cells from blood. This TCR was recovered from a human donor in good health. The CDR3 DNA reads TGTGCCAGCAGCCTTGGGACGGCTAGCACAGATACGCAGTATTTT. Protein sequence: CASSLGTASTDTQYF.